This T cell receptor beta chain was recovered during a study of blood T cell repertoires in COVID-19. Study details: Material from acute and convalescent COVID-19 was sourced from the United States, Italy and Spain. From T cells, B-cell-depleted T cells, or PBMCs came the material, which was cDNA or gDNA.

V lost 5 bases and J 1 base, leaving 21 bases between the germline ends. Germline V gene data show CDR1 as SGHAT and CDR2 as FQNNGV. The CDR3 sequence is 19 residues long. Original data processing: Nucleated cell number was recorded as an estimate derived from reference gene primer amplification. Profiling relied on immunoSEQ multiplex PCR, and the TCRdb table lists in-frame clones only, not all of them. V and J calls and clone size come straight from that table; D and trimming were deduced from the DNA. Altogether some 250,000 clones are present, less than 90% being singletons, with the ten largest covering roughly 4%.

The sample was peripheral blood. This TCR derives from a man aged 55 to 69 with acute or convalescent COVID-19. The rearrangement joins TRBV11-2 to TRBJ1-6, with D possibly TRBD1 on 5 matching bases. The DNA for the CDR3 is TGTGCCAGCAGCGCGTGGGGGGAATTGTTCAAATCCTATAATTCACCCCTCCACTTT. Amino acids: CASSAWGELFKSYNSPLHF.